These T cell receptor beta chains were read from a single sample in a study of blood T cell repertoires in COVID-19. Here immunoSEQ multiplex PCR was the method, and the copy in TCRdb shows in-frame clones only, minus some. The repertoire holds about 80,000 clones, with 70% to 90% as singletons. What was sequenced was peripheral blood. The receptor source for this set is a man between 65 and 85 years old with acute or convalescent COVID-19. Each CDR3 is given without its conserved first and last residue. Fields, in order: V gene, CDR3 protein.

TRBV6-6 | ASTPAIYNSPLH
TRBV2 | ASSEFRGPNTQY
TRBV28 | ASRRGRSYEQY
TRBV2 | ASSGHREGGYT
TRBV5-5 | ASSPFPGTGNLEQY
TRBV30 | ACPVAGHQDGSPLH
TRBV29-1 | SVLRTGGFLINEQY
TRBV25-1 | ASPRGGVYNEQF
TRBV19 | ASRPDRDYGYT
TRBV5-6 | ASSLASTEAF
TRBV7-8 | ASSRETGRMAPLH
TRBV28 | ASKPGTGEAYEQY
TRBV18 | ASSPRGGGFGDTQY
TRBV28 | ASSLQGGGYT
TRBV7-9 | ASSRIAGGAPTGELF
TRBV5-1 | ASSPRQIMNTEAF
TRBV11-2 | ASSLGGHSSGNTIY
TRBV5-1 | ASSLQDRGEAF
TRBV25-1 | ASSEWGGNYGYT
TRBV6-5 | ASMVAGGNEQY
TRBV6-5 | AIRTGNNEQF
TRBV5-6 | ASSGIVAGGPGELF
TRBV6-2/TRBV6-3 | ASSYGRGGSNQPQH
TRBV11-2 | ASSLGGRNSYGYT
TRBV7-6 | ASSRGQSESSYNEQF
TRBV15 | ATSRDAQPNTEAF
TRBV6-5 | ASSSQPGTVQY
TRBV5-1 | ASNKAGVGYEQY
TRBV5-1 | ASSFGLAASKGNEQF
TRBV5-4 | ASSRGQGHTGELF
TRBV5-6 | ASSWAETGHYGYT
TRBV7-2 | ASSLSPPVYEQF
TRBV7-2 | ASSDITGTVNEKLF
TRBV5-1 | ASSLDGDRGLGYT
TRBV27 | ASRADITTNEKLF
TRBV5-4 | ASSYVAGGADTQY
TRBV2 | ASRRDRVTEAF
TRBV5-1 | ASSLEAGVVEQY
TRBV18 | ASSPGLAGLNTGELF
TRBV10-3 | AIRTGVFDEQF
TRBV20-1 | SASSGTGGYEQY
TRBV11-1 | ASSFSVTYSPLH
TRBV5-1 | ASSPLHNSPLH
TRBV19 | ASSIWSGYGDEQY
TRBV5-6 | ASSLRRGGTVNTEAF
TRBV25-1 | ASSPLAGQAAPSGYT
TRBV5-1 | ASSFGENYGYT
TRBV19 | ASSIGLVSDTQY
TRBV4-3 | ASSQDRTGHGYT
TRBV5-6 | ASSWRRPSGGAGPF
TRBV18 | ASSPDRAGNYGYT
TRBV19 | ASSMGPLVPQH
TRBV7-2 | ASSTHVSERYNEQF